The sequence of this T cell receptor beta chain was determined in a study of T cell responses to AZD1222 COVID-19 vaccine. For the study at large: The analysis combined second doses at about 4 or about 12 weeks. Study outcomes and limitations: Vaccine-associated CD4 TCRs spanned spike, dominant at 160-218 and 743-854. Clonal diversity may have been underestimated, and the donors were mostly white British, with more females than males.

This clone was detected a few times. Antigen unknown. V lost 5 bases to trimming and J lost 5 bases; unmatched junction nucleotides: 8. CDR3 length: 15 amino acids. Per germline, CDR1 MNHNY and CDR2 SVGAGI (reference sequence). Only in-frame clones appear in the TCRdb table, and some are missing; sequencing was by immunoSEQ multiplex PCR. The top ten clones hold about 19% of a sample with 150,000 to 180,000 clones, about nine tenths of them seen once. This sequence joins TRBV6-6 and TRBJ2-3; the match to TRBD1 covers 9 bases. The starting material was peripheral blood, obtained on day 0 of AZD1222 vaccination. The source of this sequence is an adult in good health. The CDR3: CASSNKDRGEDTQYF. In DNA, the CDR3 is TGTGCCAGCAGTAACAAGGACAGGGGAGAAGATACGCAGTATTTT.